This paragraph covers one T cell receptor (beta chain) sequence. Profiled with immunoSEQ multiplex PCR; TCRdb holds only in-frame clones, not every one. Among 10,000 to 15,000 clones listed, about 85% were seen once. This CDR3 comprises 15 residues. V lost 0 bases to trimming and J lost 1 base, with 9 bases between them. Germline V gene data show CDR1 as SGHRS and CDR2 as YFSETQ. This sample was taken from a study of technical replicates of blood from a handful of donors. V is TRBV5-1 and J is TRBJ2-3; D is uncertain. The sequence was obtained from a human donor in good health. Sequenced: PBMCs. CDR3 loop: CASSLVEPGTDTQYF. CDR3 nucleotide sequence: TGCGCCAGCAGCTTGGTAGAGCCTGGCACAGATACGCAGTATTTT.